This entry lists 21 T cell receptor beta chains sequenced from one sample in a study of cytomegalovirus exposure and HLA in healthy donors. The PCR had 60 Vbeta and 13 Jbeta primers. Method: immunoSEQ multiplex PCR; TCRdb's copy keeps in-frame clones and lacks some. The table records hundreds of thousands of clones, about 83% of them present only once. The sequencing sample was made of PBMCs. These receptors were collected from a girl aged 5 to 17 in good health and CMV-seronegative.

This sequence joins TRBV5-4 and TRBJ1-1; D is undetermined. This CDR3 is built from 13 residues. The germline CDR1 and CDR2 sequences are SGHNT and YYREEE (reference sequence). V was cut by 0 bases and J by 1 base, with 4 bases left in between. CDR3 amino acids: CASSLGGNTEAFF. Here the CDR3 DNA reads TGTGCCAGCAGCTTGGGCGGGAACACTGAAGCTTTCTTT.

The chain uses TRBV9 and TRBJ2-3; possibly TRBD2 for D (5 bases). Germline assignment: CDR1 SGDLS and CDR2 YYNGEE. Deletions cut 4 bases from V and 1 base from J, with 10 bases between. The CDR3 is 14 amino acids. CDR3 sequence: CASSSGSGTDTQYF. The CDR3 DNA sequence: TGTGCCAGCAGCTCTGGGAGTGGCACAGATACGCAGTATTTT.

The V and J genes are TRBV30 and TRBJ1-6; 11 positions agree with TRBD1. V shed 3 bases, J shed 10 bases, and the junction held 5 bases outside the gene matches. Germline V gene data show CDR1 as GTSNPN and CDR2 as SVGIG (reference sequence). The CDR3 runs 14 residues. The CDR3 coding sequence is TGTGCCTGGAGGTTCCGGGACAGGGGGTCACCCCTCCACTTT. Translating gives CAWRFRDRGSPLHF.

V gene TRBV28 combines with J gene TRBJ1-4; 8 positions match TRBD1. The length of the CDR3 is 14 residues. V was clipped by 6 bases and J by 8 bases; unmatched bases: 8. Germline V lookup: CDR1 MDHEN, CDR2 SYDVKM. The CDR3 nucleotides are TGTGCCAGCAGCCCAGGGGGCATTGAGGAAAAACTGTTTTTT. Residues: CASSPGGIEEKLFF.

The chain has TRBV6-5 and TRBJ2-5; D might be TRBD2 (5 bases). The CDR3 totals 14 residues. V was pared by 5 bases and J by 5 bases, with 15 bases between. Germline CDR1 MNHEY, CDR2 SVGAGI. The CDR3, as DNA: TGTGCCAGCAGTGACAAAAATAGCGCCGAGACCCAGTACTTC. Its translation is CASSDKNSAETQYF.

The rearrangement links TRBV19 to TRBJ2-6, with TRBD1 matching over 11 bases. This CDR3 spans 18 amino acids. CDR1 and CDR2 from the germline V gene are LNHDA and SQIVND (reference sequence). V lost 5 bases, J lost 0 bases, and 6 bases stayed unmatched. CDR3 sequence: CASSFGGTGGSGANVLTF. DNA of the CDR3: TGTGCCAGTAGTTTCGGGGGGACAGGGGGCTCTGGGGCCAACGTCCTGACTTTC. Based on the CDR3 plus reference TRBV19 and TRBJ2-6, the full variable domain is DGGITQSPKYLFRKEGQNVTLSCEQNLNHDAMYWYRQDPGQGLRLIYYSQIVNDFQKGDIAEGYSVSREKKESFPLTVTSAQKNPTAFYLCASSFGGTGGSGANVLTFGAGSRLTVL.

V and J are TRBV7-9 and TRBJ1-6, with D perhaps matching TRBD1 (5 bases). The CDR3 sequence is 15 residues long. V gave up 1 base and J gave up 9 bases, with 13 bases separating them. From germline, CDR1 is SEHNR and CDR2 FQNEAQ (reference sequence). Written as DNA, the CDR3 is TGTGCCAGCAGCTTAGATGTGGGGCGGGGTTCACCCCTCCACTTT. Its protein product is CASSLDVGRGSPLHF.

The chain combines TRBV4-2 with TRBJ2-5; tentative D call: TRBD2 (5 bases). The tail of the sequence fits TRBJ2-7 better, so the J call may be wrong. The length of the CDR3 is 18 residues. Germline CDR1 is LGHNA and CDR2 is YNFKEQ. The CDR3 nucleotides read TGTGCCAGCAGCCAAGACGATACGGGGAGAAAAGGCTCCTACGAGCAGTACTTC. Translation: CASSQDDTGRKGSYEQYF.

The chain joins TRBV7-2 to TRBJ1-2; 7 bases line up with TRBD1. The CDR3 covers 12 residues. CDR1 SGHTA and CDR2 FQGNSA come from the germline V gene. V was clipped by 3 bases and J by 7 bases; unmatched bases: 2. CDR3 loop: CASSFRTGGYTF. In DNA form, the CDR3 reads TGTGCCAGCAGCTTTAGGACAGGTGGCTACACCTTC.

The gene calls are TRBV4-1 and TRBJ2-1, with D unclear. Trimming stripped 0 bases from V and 13 bases from J, with 10 bases between. The CDR3 length is 12 residues. Germline values: CDR1 MGHRA, CDR2 YSYEKL. CDR3 nucleotides: TGCGCCAGCAGCCAAGATATGTCTTTCCAGTTCTTC. It is translated as CASSQDMSFQFF.

The chain employs TRBV7-9 and TRBJ2-2, with 8 bases aligning to TRBD1. V dropped 8 bases and J dropped 6; count of bases not matched to a gene: 14. The CDR3 sequence is 16 residues long. Germline loops: CDR1 SEHNR, CDR2 FQNEAQ (reference sequence). The CDR3 protein is CASGLHRTGMAGELFF. The CDR3 DNA sequence: TGTGCCAGCGGCCTCCACAGGACAGGGATGGCCGGGGAGCTGTTTTTT.

This clone was observed a single time. The chain has TRBV2 and TRBJ1-2; D is undetermined. V was clipped by 5 bases and J by 4 bases, with 11 bases between them. CDR3 size: 13 residues. Germline V gives CDR1 SNHLY, CDR2 FYNNEI. The CDR3 nucleotides read TGTGCCAGCAGTCCCAGCGGGATCTATGGCTACACCTTC. Protein: CASSPSGIYGYTF.

This rearrangement joins TRBV7-3 to TRBJ2-2, with D tentatively TRBD2 (6 bases). The length of the CDR3 is 15 residues. Germline-derived CDR1 and CDR2 are SGHTA and FQGTGA. V lost 2 bases and J 0 bases, leaving 7 bases between the germline ends. The DNA for the CDR3 is TGTGCCAGCAGCTTAGCGGGGTCGAACACCGGGGAGCTGTTTTTT. The encoded protein is CASSLAGSNTGELFF.

The chain has TRBV14 and TRBJ2-1; D is unclear. CDR1 and CDR2 from the germline V gene are SGHDN and FVKESK. The V and J ends lost 5 bases and 13 bases respectively, with 18 bases between them. The CDR3 spans 13 residues. CDR3 sequence: CASSFQVTLIQFF. CDR3 DNA sequence: TGTGCCAGCAGCTTTCAGGTGACCCTTATTCAGTTCTTC.

The CDR3 protein is CASSLTGSGNEQFF. The DNA for the CDR3 is TGTGCCAGCAGTCTCACAGGGTCCGGCAATGAGCAGTTCTTC. The chain is built from TRBV2 and TRBJ2-1; possible D gene TRBD1, 6 bases. V lost 5 bases, J lost 6 bases, and 14 bases lay in between. Germline values: CDR1 SNHLY, CDR2 FYNNEI. The CDR3 has 14 amino acids.

The rearrangement uses TRBV7-2 and TRBJ1-1; 8 bases are a match to TRBD1. There are 14 residues in the CDR3. V was pared by 1 base and J by 3 bases, with 1 base of the junction left unmatched. Germline V gene lookup returns CDR1 SGHTA and CDR2 FQGNSA. CDR3 residues: CASSLGTGYTEAFF. The CDR3 nucleotides read TGTGCCAGCAGCTTAGGGACAGGGTACACTGAAGCTTTCTTT. Full variable domain (outside the CDR3, taken from reference TRBV7-2 and TRBJ1-1): GAGVSQSPSNKVTEKGKDVELRCDPISGHTALYWYRQSLGQGLEFLIYFQGNSAPDKSGLPSDRFSAERTGGSVSTLTIQRTQQEDSAVYLCASSLGTGYTEAFFGQGTRLTVV.

The V and J genes are TRBV7-9 and TRBJ1-2; D is ambiguous. Germline V gene sequence: CDR1 SEHNR, CDR2 FQNEAQ (reference sequence). Trimming removed 5 bases at V and 4 bases at J, with 11 bases between. The length of the CDR3 is 13 residues. The CDR3 sequence: CASSPRRSYGYTF. The CDR3 nucleotides read TGTGCCAGCAGCCCCCGGCGGTCCTATGGCTACACCTTC.

V and J are TRBV6-1 and TRBJ1-4; D not resolved. CDR3 length equals 16 residues. V was pared by 1 base and J by 2 bases, with 11 bases between. CDR1 is MNHNS and CDR2 is SASEGT in the germline V gene. The CDR3 nucleotides read TGTGCCAGCAGTGAAGGGGTATTGGGCACTAATGAAAAACTGTTTTTT. It encodes CASSEGVLGTNEKLFF.

CDR3 coding DNA: TGTGCCAGCAGTTTTTCCCACTCCTACGAGCAGTACTTC. This translates into CASSFSHSYEQYF. V usage is TRBV6-5 and J usage is TRBJ2-7; D is uncertain. This CDR3 contains 13 residues. Germline V lookup: CDR1 MNHEY, CDR2 SVGAGI. The V and J ends lost 4 bases and 0 bases respectively, with 7 bases between them.

The CDR3 protein is CAWARGYEQYF. CDR3 bases: TGTGCCTGGGCCAGGGGTTACGAGCAGTACTTC. This sequence joins TRBV30 and TRBJ2-7, with D possibly being TRBD1 (6 bases). The CDR3 has 11 residues. Per the germline V gene, CDR1 is GTSNPN and CDR2 is SVGIG (reference sequence). V was clipped by 5 bases and J by 4 bases, with 9 bases between them.

This clone was seen only a few times. The V gene is TRBV7-2, the J gene TRBJ1-1; D is undetermined. This CDR3 is built from 11 residues. With 4 bases removed from V and 3 bases from J, the gap between germline ends came to 3 bases. Germline CDR1 SGHTA, CDR2 FQGNSA. In DNA, the CDR3 is TGTGCCAGCAGCTCTTACACTGAAGCTTTCTTT. As protein: CASSSYTEAFF.